These 29 T cell receptor beta chains were sequenced from one sample in a study of a mutant IDH1 vaccine in newly diagnosed glioma. Sample time point: week 11, during vaccination. What each vaccine dose contained was 300 ug of mutant IDH1 20-mer peptide, accompanied by topical imiquimod. Generated by immunoSEQ multiplex PCR, the TCRdb table keeps only in-frame clones and is missing some. The sample includes around 130,000 clones, about four fifths of them seen just once. No antigens are known for them. The specimen was PBMCs, collected from a glioma patient whose treatment included an IDH1 peptide vaccine. The receptors stem from a man between 35 and 55 years old with glioma.

This clone was seen once. The chain carries TRBV6-5 and TRBJ1-2, with D uncertain. The CDR3 runs to 16 residues. V dropped 0 bases and J dropped 8 bases, with 19 bases sitting between them. Looked up from germline, CDR1 is MNHEY and CDR2 is SVGAGI. This CDR3 is CASSYSRASSARGYTF. The CDR3, as DNA: TGTGCCAGCAGTTACTCTAGAGCCTCCTCAGCGAGAGGCTACACCTTC.

V is TRBV5-1 and J is TRBJ2-4; 9 positions agree with TRBD1. This CDR3 comprises 14 residues. The germline gives CDR1 SGHRS, CDR2 YFSETQ. J was trimmed by 6 bases and V by 3 bases; bases with no gene match: 4. Here the CDR3 reads CASSWTGEGNIQYF. CDR3 DNA sequence: TGCGCCAGCAGCTGGACAGGGGAGGGAAACATTCAGTACTTC. Full variable domain (remainder filled in from reference TRBV5-1 and TRBJ2-4): KAGVTQTPRYLIKTRGQQVTLSCSPISGHRSVSWYQQTPGQGLQFLFEYFSETQRNKGNFPGRFSGRQFSNSRSEMNVSTLELGDSALYLCASSWTGEGNIQYFGAGTRLSVL.

The gene calls are TRBV6-6 and TRBJ2-7; D gene unclear. V was pared by 8 bases and J by 0 bases, with 14 bases between. Germline V lookup: CDR1 MNHNY, CDR2 SVGAGI (reference sequence). The CDR3 spans 14 residues. The CDR3 here is CASVHGGYSYEQYF. DNA of the CDR3: TGTGCCAGCGTCCATGGCGGCTACTCCTACGAGCAGTACTTC.

The genes are TRBV5-1 and TRBJ2-7; 12 bases line up with TRBD2. Germline V gene lookup returns CDR1 SGHRS and CDR2 YFSETQ. CDR3 size: 19 residues. With 3 bases clipped from V and 0 bases from J, the junction kept 13 bases outside the gene matches. The CDR3 nucleotides are TGCGCCAGCAGCTCCGGGACAGCCGGGACTAGCGGGCTCTCCTACGAGCAGTACTTC. This gives the protein CASSSGTAGTSGLSYEQYF.

The chain uses TRBV11-2 and TRBJ2-7; no clear D gene. Germline V gene lookup returns CDR1 SGHAT and CDR2 FQNNGV. The CDR3 length is 14 residues. V shed 1 base and J shed 0 bases, with 7 bases lying between them. The CDR3 DNA is TGTGCCAGCAGCTTAGTAGGCAACTCCTACGAGCAGTACTTC. Translated: CASSLVGNSYEQYF.

This clone was detected once. V gene TRBV4-2 combines with J gene TRBJ2-5, with 11 positions matching TRBD1. The CDR3 has 16 amino acids. The J segment lost 1 base and the V segment lost 2 bases, leaving 3 bases of the junction unmatched. The germline gives CDR1 LGHNA, CDR2 YNFKEQ. The CDR3 coding sequence is TGTGCCAGCAGCCAACCCGGGACAGGGGGCCAAGAGACCCAGTACTTC. It is translated as CASSQPGTGGQETQYF.

This rearrangement joins TRBV7-2 to TRBJ2-5, with D uncertain. With 6 bases removed from V and 5 bases from J, the gap between germline ends came to 7 bases. The CDR3 loop spans 11 amino acids. Per germline, CDR1 SGHTA and CDR2 FQGNSA. CDR3 in DNA: TGTGCCAGCAGGTCCTACGAGACCCAGTACTTC. Its protein product is CASRSYETQYF.

The chain has TRBV4-1 and TRBJ2-7; D is uncertain. V lost 2 bases, J lost 0 bases, and 11 bases lay in between. The CDR3 length is 15 residues. From germline, CDR1 is MGHRA and CDR2 YSYEKL. In DNA form, the CDR3 reads TGCGCCAGCAGCCAATTAAGGGTAAGCTCCTACGAGCAGTACTTC. Translated: CASSQLRVSSYEQYF.

DNA for the CDR3: TGTGCCAGAAGATCTAGGGGTCGCTTAAATAGCAATCAGCCCCAGCATTTT. Translation: CARRSRGRLNSNQPQHF. The chain combines TRBV5-3 with TRBJ1-5; D may be TRBD1 (5 bases). TRBV5-3 is known as an ORF, though its function is uncertain. Trimming removed 5 bases at V and 0 bases at J, with 18 bases between. This CDR3 is 17 amino acids long.

This clone was seen only a few times. This rearrangement joins TRBV6-5 to TRBJ2-1, with 9 positions matching TRBD2. The CDR3 runs 14 residues. Germline values: CDR1 MNHEY, CDR2 SVGAGI. Losses at the gene ends were 4 bases for V and 3 bases for J; bases not matched to a gene: 1. CDR3 DNA: TGTGCCAGCAGTTCGACTAGCGGCTACAATGAGCAGTTCTTC. It specifies CASSSTSGYNEQFF.

The rearrangement links TRBV6-5 to TRBJ2-5, with D uncertain. The CDR3 loop spans 13 amino acids. The ends were cut back, 5 bases at V and 5 bases at J, with 12 bases in the middle. Germline CDR1 reads MNHEY; CDR2 reads SVGAGI. For the CDR3, the DNA is TGTGCCAGCAGTCCCTCCCGGGCGGAGACCCAGTACTTC. This gives the protein CASSPSRAETQYF.

Comment on this clone: The same CDR3 is also encoded by other DNA sequences in this sample. DNA for the CDR3: TGTGCCAGCTCACCAGGGTCCTCTGGAAACACCATATATTTT. This translates into CASSPGSSGNTIYF. This chain uses TRBV18 with TRBJ1-3; D not resolved. The V gene lost 2 bases and the J gene lost 0 bases, with 5 bases spanning the gap. Germline V lookup: CDR1 KGHSH, CDR2 LQKENI. CDR3 size: 14 residues.

The gene calls are TRBV9 and TRBJ2-4, with 10 nucleotides matching TRBD2. This CDR3 is 19 amino acids long. Trimming cost V 4 bases and J 0 bases; bases outside gene matches: 13. CDR1 and CDR2 from the germline V gene are SGDLS and YYNGEE. CDR3 coding DNA: TGTGCCAGCAGCCCCTTCTCCGGGACTAGCGTGGAAGCCAAAAACATTCAGTACTTC. Translating gives CASSPFSGTSVEAKNIQYF.

The genes are TRBV6-5 and TRBJ1-1; the match to TRBD1 covers 8 bases. Germline-derived CDR1 and CDR2 are MNHEY and SVGAGI. V shed 6 bases, J shed 1 base, and the junction held 7 bases outside the gene matches. The CDR3 totals 15 residues. The CDR3 loop reads CASSGTGLQNTEAFF. CDR3 bases: TGTGCCAGCAGCGGGACAGGCCTACAGAACACTGAAGCTTTCTTT.

The J gene is TRBJ1-3, the V gene TRBV7-9; D is perhaps TRBD1 (6 bases). The V gene lost 5 bases and the J gene lost 0 bases, with 8 bases spanning the gap. Germline CDR1 SEHNR, CDR2 FQNEAQ (reference sequence). The CDR3 covers 14 residues. CDR3 bases: TGTGCCAGCAGCCGGACAGTCTCTGGAAACACCATATATTTT. Residues: CASSRTVSGNTIYF.

This clone was seen a handful of times. This rearrangement joins TRBV7-2 to TRBJ1-6, with a tentative D call TRBD1 (5 bases). This CDR3 comprises 14 residues. Trimming removed 3 bases from V and 6 bases from J, with 9 bases in between. The germline gives CDR1 SGHTA, CDR2 FQGNSA. The CDR3 loop is CASSFQGLNSPLHF. CDR3 bases: TGTGCCAGCAGCTTCCAGGGACTTAATTCACCCCTCCACTTT.

The CDR3 here is CASSQVQVSLRDRARTNEKLFF. In DNA form, the CDR3 reads TGCGCCAGCAGCCAAGTTCAGGTCTCTCTCAGGGACAGGGCGAGAACTAATGAAAAACTGTTTTTT. V usage is TRBV4-1 and J usage is TRBJ1-4, with 9 nucleotides matching TRBD1. With V trimmed by 1 base and J by 1 base, 19 bases remained unmatched. CDR3 size: 22 residues. Germline values: CDR1 MGHRA, CDR2 YSYEKL.

J is TRBJ2-5 and V is TRBV5-1; TRBD2 agrees at 8 bases. The CDR3 is 15 amino acids. The germline V gene encodes CDR1 SGHRS and CDR2 YFSETQ. After removal of 5 bases from V and 5 bases from J, the junction contained 11 bases not matched to a gene. This CDR3 is CASRGTGTSSETQYF. The CDR3, as DNA: TGCGCCAGCAGGGGGACCGGGACTAGTAGTGAGACCCAGTACTTC. The full variable domain, completed using reference TRBV5-1 and TRBJ2-5, is KAGVTQTPRYLIKTRGQQVTLSCSPISGHRSVSWYQQTPGQGLQFLFEYFSETQRNKGNFPGRFSGRQFSNSRSEMNVSTLELGDSALYLCASRGTGTSSETQYFGPGTRLLVL.

The V call is TRBV10-1, the J call TRBJ1-5; TRBD1 agrees at 8 bases. The CDR3 contains 17 residues. Germline CDR1 is WNHNN and CDR2 is SYGVQD (reference sequence). The J segment lost 2 bases and the V segment lost 2 bases, leaving 8 bases of the junction unmatched. The CDR3 protein is CASSEPRDRLRNQPQHF. The CDR3 DNA reads as TGCGCCAGCAGTGAGCCCCGGGACAGGCTCCGCAATCAGCCCCAGCATTTT.

The V call is TRBV21-1, the J call TRBJ1-1; TRBD1 is the table's D call and was not checked against the DNA. TRBV21-1 has pseudogene status. The CDR3 is made up of 15 amino acids. CDR3 amino acids: CASSKGDSQNTEAFF. In DNA, the CDR3 is TGTGCCAGCAGCAAAGGGGACAGCCAGAACACTGAAGCTTTCTTT.

This chain connects TRBV7-2 to TRBJ2-3, with 7 bases fitting TRBD2. The CDR3 length is 14 residues. J gave up 3 bases and V 5 bases, and 5 bases lay outside the gene matches. In germline, CDR1 is SGHTA, CDR2 FQGNSA. CDR3 protein: CASSDAGETDTQYF. DNA of the CDR3: TGTGCCAGCAGCGATGCGGGGGAAACAGATACGCAGTATTTT.

The rearrangement links TRBV5-4 to TRBJ2-5; D unresolved. The ends were cut back, 2 bases at V and 3 bases at J, with 5 bases in the middle. Germline CDR1 SGHNT, CDR2 YYREEE (reference sequence). The CDR3 contains 12 residues. CDR3 residues: CASSFSEETQYF. CDR3 nucleotides: TGTGCCAGCAGCTTTTCTGAAGAGACCCAGTACTTC. The variable domain in full, completed from reference TRBV5-4 and TRBJ2-5, reads ETGVTQSPTHLIKTRGQQVTLRCSSQSGHNTVSWYQQALGQGPQFIFQYYREEENGRGNFPPRFSGLQFPNYSSELNVNALELDDSALYLCASSFSEETQYFGPGTRLLVL.

The V call is TRBV27, the J call TRBJ2-3; D ambiguous. Germline CDR1 reads MNHEY; CDR2 reads SMNVEV (reference sequence). V gave up 0 bases and J gave up 5 bases, with 12 bases separating them. CDR3 length equals 15 residues. Here the CDR3 DNA reads TGTGCCAGCAGTTTATCTCGGCTTGGAAGAGATACGCAGTATTTT. Translation gives CASSLSRLGRDTQYF.

This clone appeared many times. This sequence joins TRBV6-4 and TRBJ2-6; D is unclear. Germline CDR1 reads MRHNA; CDR2 reads SNTAGT. Deletions cut 0 bases from V and 0 bases from J, with 3 bases between. This CDR3 region has 15 residues. The CDR3 spells CASSDSSSGANVLTF. The CDR3 DNA is TGTGCCAGCAGTGACTCGAGCTCTGGGGCCAACGTCCTGACTTTC.

The CDR3 region has the DNA TGTGCCAGCAGTCCAGGGCGGCCCTCTGGAAACACCATATATTTT. This gives the protein CASSPGRPSGNTIYF. The chain employs TRBV27 and TRBJ1-3; TRBD1 is a possible D gene (5 bases). This CDR3 spans 15 amino acids. Looked up from germline, CDR1 is MNHEY and CDR2 is SMNVEV (reference sequence). The V end was cut by 5 bases, the J end by 0 bases, with 11 bases between.

The chain is built from TRBV7-2 and TRBJ1-3; D not resolved. Germline CDR1 and CDR2: SGHTA and FQGNSA. Deletions cut 5 bases from V and 2 bases from J, with 10 bases between. This CDR3 comprises 14 residues. CDR3 coding DNA: TGTGCCAGCAGCCCCTCTACCCCTGGAAACACCATATATTTT. This translates into CASSPSTPGNTIYF. The whole variable domain, filled in from reference TRBV7-2 and TRBJ1-3, reads GAGVSQSPSNKVTEKGKDVELRCDPISGHTALYWYRQSLGQGLEFLIYFQGNSAPDKSGLPSDRFSAERTGGSVSTLTIQRTQQEDSAVYLCASSPSTPGNTIYFGEGSWLTVV.

The gene calls are TRBV11-2 and TRBJ2-7; maybe TRBD1 (5 bases). Per germline, CDR1 SGHAT and CDR2 FQNNGV. The CDR3 covers 14 residues. V was cut by 6 bases and J by 2 bases, with 14 bases left in between. CDR3 loop: CASRSGLVAYEQYF. The CDR3 nucleotides are TGTGCCAGCAGGTCAGGGTTAGTGGCCTACGAGCAGTACTTC.

This clone came up a few times. V gene TRBV5-6 combines with J gene TRBJ1-1; TRBD1 is a possible D gene (5 bases). V was clipped by 2 bases and J by 7 bases, with 15 bases between them. The length of the CDR3 is 14 residues. CDR1 and CDR2 from the germline V gene are SGHDT and YYEEEE. CDR3 residues: CASSFPGRIREAFF. Written as DNA, the CDR3 is TGTGCCAGCAGCTTTCCGGGACGTATCCGTGAAGCTTTCTTT.

V gene TRBV6-4 combines with J gene TRBJ2-2; the match to TRBD2 covers 9 bases. J was trimmed by 1 base and V by 0 bases; bases with no gene match: 0. The CDR3 contains 16 residues. Per the germline V gene, CDR1 is MRHNA and CDR2 is SNTAGT. The CDR3 nucleotides are TGTGCCAGCAGTGACTCAGCGGGAGGGAACACCGGGGAGCTGTTTTTT. Encoded protein: CASSDSAGGNTGELFF.